This T cell receptor (beta chain) emerged from a study of CXCR3-negative and CXCR3-positive naive CD8 T cells (dated by TCRdb to the late 2010s). For the wider study: Approximately 130 million TRB reads were obtained in total, roughly 1.5 +/- 0.3 million reads per library. For the TRBV-TRBJ cluster analysis, the naive subsets came from 5 or 6 donors, while the memory cells came from 3 donors. The diversity and physicochemical repertoire analyses included ten to eleven donors pooled from two independent experiments. Overall results and qualifications from the work: Because surface CD5, which has been linked to self-reactivity in mice, was comparable between naive subsets, TCR interaction strength was also inferred from TRB CDR3 physicochemical properties. Freshly isolated PBMCs were used for most assays because CXCR3 expression partially decreased after cryopreservation. Similar TRBV-TRBJ usage was shown by naive CXCR3-negative and CXCR3-positive cells from the same donor, whereas distinct patterns were shown by memory cells. Repertoire diversity was comparably high in both naive subsets but much lower in memory CD8+ T cells.

For every CD8+ T cell subset, around 300,000 cells were flow-sorted straight into RLT lysis buffer, and each subset was sorted in triplicate. Peripheral blood mononuclear cells were isolated from buffy coats by standard density gradient centrifugation. Total RNA was extracted from sorted cells with an RNeasy Mini Kit. From its cysteine to its phenylalanine, the CDR3 spans 12 amino acids. No nucleotide data were recorded. Per the germline V gene, ENHRY is the CDR1 and SYGVKD is the CDR2. As to this clonotype: This clone's antigen is unknown.

The run used a NextSeq 550. The Human TCR Profiling Kit (MiLaboratory) was used to prepare UMI-labeled 5' RACE TRB cDNA libraries. cDNA synthesis used the entire amount of extracted RNA, and PCR amplification then used the entire amount of cDNA produced. Libraries were prepared in parallel using an identical number of PCR cycles. The authors' analysis ran thus. With a minimum of two reads required per UMI, MIGEC and MiXCR pulled out about 57,000 +/- 9,900 unique UMI-labeled TRB cDNA molecules from each library. An average of approximately 40,000 +/- 10,000 functional in-frame TRB CDR3 nucleotide clonotypes without stop codons was found per library. After downsampling to 5000 UMI-labeled TRB molecules per sample, diversity metrics such as normalized Shannon-Wiener and Chao1 were calculated in VDJtools. VDJtools computed clonotype-size-weighted physicochemical properties of the central five CDR3 residues: interaction energy, strength, volume and Kidera factor 4. Reads reprocessed by TCRdb are summarized as one entry per CDR3 protein sequence, and DNA is absent. TCRdb, not the authors, supplied the V and J calls. The sample's table lists a count of approximately 39,000 distinct CDR3 sequences. Roughly 15% of the sample lies in the top ten.

Sequencing was done on a sample of memory CD8+ T cells from blood. The sample's cell subset or site label, decoded: conventional CD8+ memory T cells (TMEM), sorted as controls. The clonotype was recovered from a human donor in good health. Some clones in this sample may be carry-over from other donors' samples. The chain uses TRBV10-3 and TRBJ2-7. The CDR3 region reads CAIRSSPYEQYF.